These 15 T cell receptor beta chains were all obtained from the same sample, sequenced in a study of cytomegalovirus exposure and HLA in healthy donors. The primer mix had 60 Vbeta and 13 Jbeta primers. Repertoires were generated with immunoSEQ multiplex PCR, while TCRdb's copy carries only in-frame clones and drops some. The table lists roughly 200,000 clones, around 75% of them singletons. Sequenced sample: PBMCs. The receptors shown here come from a woman between 25 and 40 years old in good health and CMV-seronegative.

The chain is built from TRBV4-2 and TRBJ2-5, with 14 positions matching TRBD2. V shed 4 bases, J shed 5 bases, and the junction held 9 bases outside the gene matches. The germline CDR1 and CDR2 sequences are LGHNA and YNFKEQ. CDR3 length: 17 residues. CDR3 region: CASSPLTSGRAGETQYF. CDR3 nucleotide sequence: TGTGCCAGCAGCCCCCTGACTAGCGGGAGGGCCGGTGAGACCCAGTACTTC.

CDR3 nucleotides: TGTGCCAGTAGTATAACTGGGGGACAGGGAGGCAGGAATGAGCAGTTCTTC. This encodes CASSITGGQGGRNEQFF. This chain connects TRBV19 to TRBJ2-1, with 9 nucleotides matching TRBD1. Germline CDR1 LNHDA, CDR2 SQIVND (reference sequence). CDR3 length: 17 amino acids. V was clipped by 2 bases and J by 7 bases; unmatched bases: 12.

This clone was observed a handful of times. The rearrangement links TRBV28 to TRBJ1-5, with TRBD1 as a possible D gene (6 bases). With 2 bases removed from V and 5 bases from J, the gap between germline ends came to 16 bases. This CDR3 spans 16 amino acids. CDR1 is MDHEN, CDR2 SYDVKM, per germline. DNA for the CDR3: TGTGCCAGCAGTTTAATGTACAGGGTAGGGGATCAGCCCCAGCATTTT. It yields the protein CASSLMYRVGDQPQHF.

This chain connects TRBV4-2 to TRBJ1-5; 12 bases line up with TRBD1. Unmatched junction bases numbered 12, after V lost 3 bases and J lost 6 bases. The CDR3 is 18 residues long. The V gene's germline CDR1 is LGHNA and CDR2 YNFKEQ. The CDR3 reads CASSHFGTGGAGSQPQHF. Written as DNA, the CDR3 is TGTGCCAGCAGCCATTTTGGGACAGGGGGCGCGGGCAGTCAGCCCCAGCATTTT.

V and J are TRBV7-2 and TRBJ2-3; 8 bases are shared with TRBD2. This CDR3 contains 14 residues. The V segment lost 6 bases and the J segment 3 bases; nucleotides outside the gene matches: 5. CDR1 and CDR2 (germline): SGHTA, FQGNSA. CDR3 nucleotides: TGTGCCAGCAGGCAAGCGGGAGATACAGATACGCAGTATTTT. It encodes CASRQAGDTDTQYF.

J is TRBJ2-1 and V is TRBV5-1; D might be TRBD1 (6 bases). The CDR3 extends over 13 amino acids. The germline V and J ends were trimmed by 1 base and 6 bases, with 8 bases remaining between them. Germline V gives CDR1 SGHRS, CDR2 YFSETQ. The CDR3 coding sequence is TGCGCCAGCAGCTTGACAGGGAGCAATGAGCAGTTCTTC. It translates to CASSLTGSNEQFF.

The chain links TRBV7-9 to TRBJ2-1, with 10 bases fitting TRBD2. Germline values: CDR1 SEHNR, CDR2 FQNEAQ (reference sequence). There are 16 residues in the CDR3. Trimming at V came to 2 bases and at J to 3 bases, leaving 4 bases not matched to a gene. The CDR3 sequence is CASSLRTSGIYNEQFF. The CDR3 DNA follows: TGTGCCAGCAGCTTACGTACTAGCGGGATCTACAATGAGCAGTTCTTC.

This clone was seen a handful of times. This chain joins TRBV2 and TRBJ1-2; 8 nucleotides align to TRBD1. V was clipped by 6 bases and J by 6 bases; unmatched bases: 9. Germline loops: CDR1 SNHLY, CDR2 FYNNEI. The CDR3 covers 14 residues. CDR3 coding DNA: TGTGCCAGCAGAGGAGTAACAGGGGGGAATGGCTACACCTTC. Protein sequence: CASRGVTGGNGYTF.

The chain recombines TRBV5-1 with TRBJ1-6; a possible D gene is TRBD1 (5 bases). The CDR3 contains 13 residues. The germline V gene encodes CDR1 SGHRS and CDR2 YFSETQ. Trimming took off 5 bases at V and 4 bases at J, with 7 bases between the two ends. CDR3 in amino acids: CASRGPYNSPLHF. The CDR3 nucleotides read TGCGCCAGCAGGGGGCCATATAATTCACCCCTCCACTTT.

The CDR3: CASSETTGTGYGELFF. The CDR3 nucleotides read TGTGCCAGCAGTGAAACAACCGGGACAGGGTATGGGGAGCTGTTTTTT. The V call is TRBV7-9, the J call TRBJ2-2; 9 bases align to TRBD1. V shed 6 bases, J shed 8 bases, and the junction held 13 bases outside the gene matches. The germline gives CDR1 SEHNR, CDR2 FQNEAQ (reference sequence). The CDR3 runs to 16 residues.

The rearrangement uses TRBV9 and TRBJ2-7; 7 bases are shared with TRBD2. Germline CDR1 reads SGDLS; CDR2 reads YYNGEE. The CDR3 covers 15 residues. Losses at the gene ends were 1 base for V and 4 bases for J; bases not matched to a gene: 8. The CDR3 protein is CASSVSGGAVYEQYF. In DNA, the CDR3 is TGTGCCAGCAGCGTATCGGGGGGAGCTGTTTACGAGCAGTACTTC.

CDR3 bases: TGTGCCAGCAGCTCGCCTAGGAACCGAGAGACCCAGTACTTC. Translating gives CASSSPRNRETQYF. V gene TRBV11-2 combines with J gene TRBJ2-5; D gene unclear. The V gene's germline CDR1 is SGHAT and CDR2 FQNNGV. CDR3 size: 14 residues. The V end was cut by 4 bases, the J end by 4 bases, with 13 bases between.

The chain employs TRBV14 and TRBJ2-7; perhaps TRBD2 as D (6 bases). The germline V gene encodes CDR1 SGHDN and CDR2 FVKESK. This CDR3 is 14 amino acids long. Trimming took off 1 base at V and 4 bases at J, with 11 bases between the two ends. CDR3 nucleotide sequence: TGTGCCAGCAGCCAAGCGGGAGCGAGGTACGAGCAGTACTTC. This translates into CASSQAGARYEQYF.

V is TRBV2 and J is TRBJ1-2, with D unclear. CDR3 length: 15 amino acids. Per the germline V gene, CDR1 is SNHLY and CDR2 is FYNNEI. Trimming cost V 5 bases and J 3 bases, with 16 bases left between them. CDR3 DNA sequence: TGTGCCAGCAGTAGTACAGAATCCCCCTACTATGGCTACACCTTC. It codes for CASSSTESPYYGYTF. Full variable domain (rest looked up from reference TRBV2 and TRBJ1-2): EPEVTQTPSHQVTQMGQEVILRCVPISNHLYFYWYRQILGQKVEFLVSFYNNEISEKSEIFDDQFSVERPDGSNFTLKIRSTKLEDSAMYFCASSSTESPYYGYTFGSGTRLTVV.

There are a few counts of this clone. The rearrangement links TRBV7-3 to TRBJ1-6, with a weak D call TRBD1 (5 bases). Trimming took off 3 bases at V and 7 bases at J, with 7 bases between the two ends. There are 13 residues in the CDR3. Germline CDR1 reads SGHTA; CDR2 reads FQGTGA. Here the CDR3 reads CASSFAGNSPLHF. DNA for the CDR3: TGTGCCAGCAGCTTCGCAGGGAATTCACCCCTCCACTTT.